This T cell receptor (beta chain) was sequenced in a study of blood T cell repertoires in COVID-19 (dated by TCRdb to the early 2020s). In terms of the full investigation: Collaborator samples came from the United States, Italy and Spain and covered acute and convalescent phases of COVID-19. Sample metadata almost always included a de-identified subject ID, COVID-19 status, age in years and sex. A freely available public database, intended as a resource for researchers studying the immune response to SARS-CoV-2, is where the repertoires were released. The material from the prospective study consisted of cDNA or gDNA derived from T cells, B-cell-depleted T cells, or PBMCs. Deeply sampled blood TCRbeta repertoires from subjects exposed to, actively infected with, or recovered from COVID-19 were included in the dataset. The samples were drawn from two sources: the first 160 participants of the ongoing ImmuneRACE study, and approximately 1,300 subjects contributed by 6 global collaborators. Where available, HLA class I and class II types were taken from metadata supplied by the sample provider and were not determined by assay-based typing. What the study reported, not specific to this receptor: The amount of clinical and demographic metadata varied by source and participant and was provided uncurated.

Concerning this clone: Which antigen it targets is not known. No much larger clonotype is one base removed from it; base qualities were not supplied.

Each collaborating institution followed its own protocols to collect whole blood in K2EDTA tubes. Collaborator samples were shipped for TCRbeta analysis as frozen whole blood, isolated PBMCs, or DNA extracted from either sample type. The CDR3 spans 16 residues, from the cysteine through the phenylalanine. Left in the record is the CDR3 DNA by itself, 48 bases read in frame from the first base. Trimming leaves V shorter by 5 bases and J shorter by 7 bases, with the junction holding 8 bases beyond the gene matches. The germline V gene specifies SGHNT as CDR1 and YENEEA as CDR2. The immunoSEQ Assay, a bias-controlled multiplex PCR, was used to amplify TCRbeta CDR3 regions from genomic DNA. From the authors' description of their analysis: The number of nucleated cells in each sample was estimated from the amplification of reference gene primers within the assay. To quantify the absolute abundance of each unique TCRbeta CDR3 rearrangement, sequence reads were collapsed and filtered. For each sample, productive Simpson clonality was calculated by taking the square root of Simpson's diversity index across productive rearrangements. TCRdb limited this immuneACCESS table to in-frame rearrangements with V and J called. A share of clones is missing; checked studies link under half to unresolved V genes, and the rest is unexplained. The V and J calls and clone size come from that table; D and trimming were worked out from the DNA. This sample gives 90,000 to 130,000 clones in total; around 86% of them show up just once. In total, the top ten clones hold 4% to 5.5% of the sample.

Sequencing input: peripheral blood. Rearrangement joined TRBV11-3 to TRBJ2-1, and 13 junction bases match TRBD2. The receptor comes from a middle-aged man with acute or convalescent COVID-19. The nucleotide sequence is TGTGCCAGCAGCACCCCCGGGACTAGCGGGACGAATGAGCAGTTCTTC. Translated, it gives CASSTPGTSGTNEQFF.